The rows below give T cell receptor beta chains drawn from one sample of a study of cytomegalovirus exposure and HLA in healthy donors. TCRdb's table, derived via immunoSEQ multiplex PCR, lists solely in-frame clones and lacks some. The profile covers 150,000 to 250,000 clones, with roughly 77% appearing a single time and roughly 1.2% taken by the ten largest. The specimen sequenced was PBMCs. The receptors here all came from a woman in her 30s in good health and CMV-seronegative. Both conserved end residues are part of each CDR3. Fields, in order: CDR3 DNA, CDR3 protein, V gene, clone size, J gene, D gene. A D gene is named only where the DNA matches it firmly. Size tells how often a clone was seen (once, few, many) or the class of an expanded clone, and some rows leave it out.

TGTGCCAGCAGCTTAGGGACAGCCTATGGCTACACCTTC | CASSLGTAYGYTF | TRBV5-6 | - | TRBJ1-2 | TRBD1
TGTGCTAGTGGCCTCAGCGGGGGCCCTGGCGGGACGCAGTATTTT | CASGLSGGPGGTQYF | TRBV12-5 | - | TRBJ2-3 | TRBD2
TGTGCCAGCAGTTTAGGGGCGGGCACTGAAGCTTTCTTT | CASSLGAGTEAFF | TRBV11-2 | - | TRBJ1-1 | -
TGTGCCAGCAGTTTAACTGGGCAGGGGGGCTACGAGCAGTACTTC | CASSLTGQGGYEQYF | TRBV27 | - | TRBJ2-7 | -
TGTGCCAGCAGCGCCCGAACCGCCATGGAGAAGACAGATACGCAGTATTTT | CASSARTAMEKTDTQYF | TRBV13 | - | TRBJ2-3 | -
TGTGCCAGCAGCTTGGGGGCCACCCATCGTGGCTACACCTTC | CASSLGATHRGYTF | TRBV5-6 | - | TRBJ1-2 | -
TGTGCCAGCAGCCAAGAGGGGACTAGCGGGAGCTCGCAGTACTTC | CASSQEGTSGSSQYF | TRBV4-2 | - | TRBJ2-7 | TRBD2
TGTGCCAGCAGCGTAGCCGGGACAGGGAGTGAAAAACTGTTTTTT | CASSVAGTGSEKLFF | TRBV9 | once | TRBJ1-4 | TRBD1
TGTGCCTGGAGCTTCGGGGAGGGAGCTTTCTTT | CAWSFGEGAFF | TRBV30 | - | TRBJ1-1 | -
TGCGCCAGCAGCCCCCGGGACACACACACCGGGGAGCTGTTTTTT | CASSPRDTHTGELFF | TRBV5-1 | - | TRBJ2-2 | -
TGCGCCAGCAGTGAGCTGGGACTACCCTACGAGCAGTACTTC | CASSELGLPYEQYF | TRBV10-2 | - | TRBJ2-7 | TRBD2